These 2 T cell receptor beta chains were sequenced from one sample in a study of T cells in Graves' hyperthyroidism and ophthalmopathy. TCR beta CDR3 region amplification was performed from RNA transcripts. HTBI primers drove first-round RT-PCR of the TCR CDR3. TCRdb re-called the multiplex PCR reads through MiXCR, storing one row per CDR3 protein. The sample lists around 600,000 distinct CDR3 sequences; around 13% were seen once. Sequenced: blood. The receptors here all came from a woman aged 45-60 years with Graves' ophthalmopathy.

This clonotype occurred a few times. The chain links TRBV11-3 to TRBJ2-5; D is unresolved. V gave up 5 bases and J gave up 0 bases, with 13 bases separating them. The CDR3 loop spans 15 amino acids. Germline CDR1 reads SGHNT; CDR2 reads YENEEA. CDR3 protein: CASSARKPNQETQYF. In nucleotides, the CDR3 is TGTGCCAGCAGCGCTCGGAAGCCAAACCAAGAGACCCAGTACTTC.

V is TRBV19 and J is TRBJ2-1; the D call may be TRBD1 or TRBD2 (5 bases each). The ends were cut back, 9 bases at V and 6 bases at J, with 15 bases in the middle. CDR3 length: 13 residues. Per germline, CDR1 LNHDA and CDR2 SQIVND (reference sequence). The DNA for the CDR3 is TGTGCCAGCTCTGGGGACGGACGCAATGAGCAGTTCTTC. This encodes CASSGDGRNEQFF.